This T cell receptor beta chain derives from a study of shared clonotypes between healthy human individuals. Study-level results: Apart from blood, nothing was sampled; tissue repertoires likely differ.

PCR replicates performed on unsorted PBMC used approximately 0.3 ug DNA, around 28,000 T cell genomes. Libraries were prepared by immunoSEQ multiplex PCR; TCRdb keeps only in-frame clonotypes and omits some of them. The sample holds about 530,000 clones, 60% to 80% seen once. Germline V gene data show CDR1 as PRHDT and CDR2 as FYEKMQ (reference sequence). The CDR3 loop spans 14 amino acids. With respect to this clone: Its target is unknown.

The sequence was collected from a woman in her 40s in good health. Some clones in this sample may be carry-over from other donors' samples. This rearrangement joins TRBV13 to TRBJ2-5; the D is unclear. Matching the DNA end better, TRBJ2-7 makes the J call doubtful. Sequencing input: PBMCs. CDR3 amino acids: CASSLGHLNYEQYF. The CDR3 DNA follows: TGTGCCAGCAGCTTAGGACACCTGAACTACGAGCAGTACTTC.